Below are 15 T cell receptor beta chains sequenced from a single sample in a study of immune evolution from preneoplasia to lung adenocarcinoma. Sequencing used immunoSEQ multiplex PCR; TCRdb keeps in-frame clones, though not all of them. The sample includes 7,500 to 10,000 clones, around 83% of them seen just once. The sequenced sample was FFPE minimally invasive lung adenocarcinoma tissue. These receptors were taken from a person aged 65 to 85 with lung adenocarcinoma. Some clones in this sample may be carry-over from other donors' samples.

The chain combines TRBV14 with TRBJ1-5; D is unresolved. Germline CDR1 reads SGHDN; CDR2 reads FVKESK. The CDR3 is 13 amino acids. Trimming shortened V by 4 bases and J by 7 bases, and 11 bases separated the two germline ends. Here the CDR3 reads CASSLGRGQPQHF. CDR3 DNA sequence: TGTGCCAGCAGCCTCGGGCGTGGGCAGCCCCAGCATTTT.

CDR3 coding DNA: TGCGCCAGCATCGCGGAGGGTGGCCAGGTAGATACGCAGTATTTT. This encodes CASIAEGGQVDTQYF. This chain uses TRBV5-1 with TRBJ2-3, with a tentative D call TRBD2 (6 bases). V was shortened by 6 bases and J by 5 bases, with 19 bases between the two germline ends. This CDR3 comprises 15 residues. Germline lookup yields CDR1 SGHRS and CDR2 YFSETQ. Looking up the rest from reference TRBV5-1 and TRBJ2-3 gives the full variable domain: KAGVTQTPRYLIKTRGQQVTLSCSPISGHRSVSWYQQTPGQGLQFLFEYFSETQRNKGNFPGRFSGRQFSNSRSEMNVSTLELGDSALYLCASIAEGGQVDTQYFGPGTRLTVL.

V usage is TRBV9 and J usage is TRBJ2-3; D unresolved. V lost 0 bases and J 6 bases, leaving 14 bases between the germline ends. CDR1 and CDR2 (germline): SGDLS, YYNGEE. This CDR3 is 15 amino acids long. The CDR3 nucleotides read TGTGCCAGCAGCGTAGCAGGCGACCGAGGTGATACGCAGTATTTT. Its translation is CASSVAGDRGDTQYF.

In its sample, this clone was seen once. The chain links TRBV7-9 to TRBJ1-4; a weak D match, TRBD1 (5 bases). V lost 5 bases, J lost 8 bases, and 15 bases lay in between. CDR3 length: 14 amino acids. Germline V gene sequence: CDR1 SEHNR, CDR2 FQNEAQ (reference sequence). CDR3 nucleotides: TGTGCCAGCAGCCCCCGGGGGGGGGTGGAAAAACTGTTTTTT. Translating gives CASSPRGGVEKLFF.

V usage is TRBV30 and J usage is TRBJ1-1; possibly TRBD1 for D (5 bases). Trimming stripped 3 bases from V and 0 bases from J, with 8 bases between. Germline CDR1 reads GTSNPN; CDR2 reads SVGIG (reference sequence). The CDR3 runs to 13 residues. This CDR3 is CAWRPGLNTEAFF. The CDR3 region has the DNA TGTGCCTGGAGGCCAGGGTTGAACACTGAAGCTTTCTTT.

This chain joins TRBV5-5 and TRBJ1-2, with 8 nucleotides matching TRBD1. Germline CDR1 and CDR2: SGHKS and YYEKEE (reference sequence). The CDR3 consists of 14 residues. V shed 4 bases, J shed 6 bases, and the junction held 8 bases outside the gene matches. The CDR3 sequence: CASSHDRGRDGYTF. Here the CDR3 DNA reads TGTGCCAGCAGCCACGACAGGGGCCGGGATGGCTACACCTTC.

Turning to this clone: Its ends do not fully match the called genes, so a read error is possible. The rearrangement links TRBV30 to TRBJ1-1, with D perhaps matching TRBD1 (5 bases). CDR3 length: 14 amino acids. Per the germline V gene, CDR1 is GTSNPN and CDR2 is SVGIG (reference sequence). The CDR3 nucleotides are TGTGCCTGGAGTTTCCCCCGGACAAACACTGAAGCGTTCTTT. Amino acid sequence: CAWSFPRTNTEAFF.

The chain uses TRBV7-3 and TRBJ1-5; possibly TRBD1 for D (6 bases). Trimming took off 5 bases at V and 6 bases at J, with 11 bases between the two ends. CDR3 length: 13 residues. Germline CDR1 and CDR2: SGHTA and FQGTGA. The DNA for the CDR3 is TGTGCCAGCAGCCAGGACAGAAGTCAGCCCCAGCATTTT. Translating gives CASSQDRSQPQHF.

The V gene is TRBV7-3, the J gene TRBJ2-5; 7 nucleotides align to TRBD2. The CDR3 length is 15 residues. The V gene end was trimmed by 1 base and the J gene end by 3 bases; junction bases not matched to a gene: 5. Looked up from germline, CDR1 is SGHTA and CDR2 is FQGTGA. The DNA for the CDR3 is TGTGCCAGCAGCTTAATGGGTCTAGCGGAAGAGACCCAGTACTTC. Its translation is CASSLMGLAEETQYF.

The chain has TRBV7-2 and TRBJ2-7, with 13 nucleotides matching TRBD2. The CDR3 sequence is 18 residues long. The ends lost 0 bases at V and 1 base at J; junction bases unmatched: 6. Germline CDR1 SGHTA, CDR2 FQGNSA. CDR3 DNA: TGTGCCAGCAGCTTAGCGACTAGCGGGAGGCCTCTTTCCTACGAGCAGTACTTC. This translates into CASSLATSGRPLSYEQYF.

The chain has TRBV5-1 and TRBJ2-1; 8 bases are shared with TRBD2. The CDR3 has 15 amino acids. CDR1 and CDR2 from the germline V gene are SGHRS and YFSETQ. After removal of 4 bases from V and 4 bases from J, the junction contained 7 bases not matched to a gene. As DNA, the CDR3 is TGCGCCAGCAGCCCGCCCACTAGCGGATACAATGAGCAGTTCTTC. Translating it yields CASSPPTSGYNEQFF.

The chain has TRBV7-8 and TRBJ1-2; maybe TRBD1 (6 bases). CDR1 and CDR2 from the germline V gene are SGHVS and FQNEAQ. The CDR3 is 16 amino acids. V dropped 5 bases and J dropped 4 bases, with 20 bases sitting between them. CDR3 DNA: TGTGCCAGCAGCGCCGGGACAACTGGGGCTATCTATGGCTACACCTTC. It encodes CASSAGTTGAIYGYTF.

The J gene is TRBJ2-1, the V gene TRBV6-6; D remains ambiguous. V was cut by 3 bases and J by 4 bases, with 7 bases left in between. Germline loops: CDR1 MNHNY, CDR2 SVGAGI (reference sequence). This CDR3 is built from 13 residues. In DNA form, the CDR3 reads TGTGCCAGCAGTTATCCAGGATACAATGAGCAGTTCTTC. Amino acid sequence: CASSYPGYNEQFF.

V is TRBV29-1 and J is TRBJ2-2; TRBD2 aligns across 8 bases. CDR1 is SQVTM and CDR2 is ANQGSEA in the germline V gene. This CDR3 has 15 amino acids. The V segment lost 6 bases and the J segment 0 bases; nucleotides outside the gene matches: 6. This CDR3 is CSVPSGGSNTGELFF. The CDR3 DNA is TGCAGCGTCCCCAGCGGGGGATCGAACACCGGGGAGCTGTTTTTT.

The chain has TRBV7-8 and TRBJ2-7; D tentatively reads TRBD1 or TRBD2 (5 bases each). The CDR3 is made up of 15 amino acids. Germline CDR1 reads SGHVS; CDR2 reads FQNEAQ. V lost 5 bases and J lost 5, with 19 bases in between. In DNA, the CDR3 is TGTGCCAGCAGCCGCCTGAGGGGAGCGGTCCACGAGCAGTACTTC. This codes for CASSRLRGAVHEQYF.